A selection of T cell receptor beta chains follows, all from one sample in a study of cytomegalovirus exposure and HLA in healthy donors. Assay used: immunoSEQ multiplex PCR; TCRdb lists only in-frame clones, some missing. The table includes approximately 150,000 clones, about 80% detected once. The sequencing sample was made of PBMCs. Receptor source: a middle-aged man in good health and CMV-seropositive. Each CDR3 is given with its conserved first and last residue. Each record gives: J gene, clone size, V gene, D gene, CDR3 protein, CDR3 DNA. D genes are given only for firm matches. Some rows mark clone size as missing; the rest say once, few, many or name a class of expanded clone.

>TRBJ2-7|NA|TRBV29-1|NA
CSVAPRTSPFYEQYF
TGCAGCGTTGCGCCGAGAACTAGCCCTTTCTACGAGCAGTACTTC
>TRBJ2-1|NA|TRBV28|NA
CASSPQILTDYFSYNEQFF
TGTGCCAGCAGTCCACAAATTCTCACGGACTATTTCTCCTACAATGAGCAGTTCTTC
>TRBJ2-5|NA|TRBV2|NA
CASSEAPGAQYF
TGTGCCAGCAGTGAAGCGCCAGGGGCCCAGTACTTC
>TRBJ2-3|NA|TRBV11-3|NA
CASSSLGPLVSRPDTQYF
TGTGCCAGCAGCTCCCTAGGCCCTCTAGTATCCAGACCAGATACGCAGTATTTT
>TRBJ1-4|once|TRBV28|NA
CASSLNRQTDEKLFF
TGTGCCAGCAGTTTAAATCGTCAGACAGATGAAAAACTGTTTTTT
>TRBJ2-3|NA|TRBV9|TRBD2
CASRAGTSGSTDTQYF
TGTGCCAGCCGGGCCGGGACTAGCGGGAGTACAGATACGCAGTATTTT
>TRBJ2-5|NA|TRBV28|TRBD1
CASSPLGTGNQETQYF
TGTGCCAGCAGTCCGCTCGGGACAGGGAACCAAGAGACCCAGTACTTC
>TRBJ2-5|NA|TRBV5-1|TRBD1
CASSLGDRGPGETQYF
TGCGCCAGCAGCCTAGGGGACAGGGGCCCCGGGGAGACCCAGTACTTC
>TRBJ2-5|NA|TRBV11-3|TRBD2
CASSRGGGDRAETQYF
TGTGCCAGCAGCCGAGGCGGGGGGGACAGAGCGGAGACCCAGTACTTC
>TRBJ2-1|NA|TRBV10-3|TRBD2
CATWTSGNGDEQFF
TGTGCCACCTGGACTAGCGGGAATGGGGATGAGCAGTTCTTC